The clone carrying this T cell receptor (beta chain) occurred a few times. Antigen unknown. Trimming shortened V by 4 bases and J by 3 bases, and 19 bases separated the two germline ends. Germline CDR1 is LGHDT and CDR2 is YNNKEL (reference sequence). The CDR3 has 16 residues. These data originate in a study of T cells in Graves' hyperthyroidism and ophthalmopathy. Findings and caveats of the study: Ophthalmopathy was identified by the model a median around 5.9 months ahead of onset.

The investigators amplified TCR beta CDR3 regions from RNA transcripts. In the first-round RT-PCR of the TCR CDR3, the HTBI primer set was used. TCRdb used MiXCR to reprocess the multiplex PCR reads, holding one entry per CDR3 protein. In the table there are a few hundred thousand distinct CDR3 sequences, approximately 25% of which are singletons. The chain has TRBV3-1 and TRBJ2-7; no firm D call. The TCR comes from a man in his fifties or sixties with Graves' hyperthyroidism. The sequencing input was blood. This CDR3 reads CASSLTWGGRFYEQYF. Written as DNA, the CDR3 is TGTGCCAGCAGCCTAACGTGGGGTGGAAGGTTCTACGAGCAGTACTTC.